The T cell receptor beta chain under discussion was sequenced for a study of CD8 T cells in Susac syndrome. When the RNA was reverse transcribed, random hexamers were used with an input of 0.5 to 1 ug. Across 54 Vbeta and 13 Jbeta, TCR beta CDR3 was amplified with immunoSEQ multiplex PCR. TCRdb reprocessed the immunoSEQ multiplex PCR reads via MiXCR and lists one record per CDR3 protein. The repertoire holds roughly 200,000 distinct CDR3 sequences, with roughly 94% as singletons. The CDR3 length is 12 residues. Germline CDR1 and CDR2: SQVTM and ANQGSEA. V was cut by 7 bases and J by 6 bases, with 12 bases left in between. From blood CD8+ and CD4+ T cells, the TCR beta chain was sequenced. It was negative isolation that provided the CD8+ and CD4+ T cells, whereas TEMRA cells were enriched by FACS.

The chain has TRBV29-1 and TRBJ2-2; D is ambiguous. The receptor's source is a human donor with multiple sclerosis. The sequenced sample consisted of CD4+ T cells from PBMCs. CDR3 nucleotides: TGCAGCGCCAATACCTCGCCCGGGGAGCTGTTTTTT. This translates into CSANTSPGELFF.